These 29 T cell receptor beta chains were sequenced from one sample in a study of cytomegalovirus exposure and HLA in healthy donors. The PCR had 60 Vbeta and 13 Jbeta primers. Data came from immunoSEQ multiplex PCR; TCRdb stores just in-frame clones and leaves some out. The table records roughly 98,000 clones, under 85% of them present only once. Input material: PBMCs. These TCRs come from a female donor in good health and CMV-seropositive.

CDR3 amino acids: CASSVTGIQETQYF. DNA for the CDR3: TGTGCCAGCAGCGTAACAGGAATCCAAGAGACCCAGTACTTC. The rearrangement uses TRBV9 and TRBJ2-5, with D perhaps matching TRBD1 (5 bases). Per germline, CDR1 SGDLS and CDR2 YYNGEE. This CDR3 spans 14 amino acids. V lost 1 base, J lost 1 base, and 8 bases lay in between.

The V call is TRBV5-6, the J call TRBJ1-1; D ambiguous. The CDR3 is 14 residues long. Per the germline V gene, CDR1 is SGHDT and CDR2 is YYEEEE. Trimming cost V 4 bases and J 0 bases, with 10 bases left between them. CDR3 sequence (DNA): TGTGCCAGCAGCCCCGACATAGTGAACACTGAAGCTTTCTTT. Amino acids: CASSPDIVNTEAFF.

The chain recombines TRBV29-1 with TRBJ1-1; 8 bases align to TRBD1. This CDR3 comprises 15 residues. CDR1 and CDR2 (germline): SQVTM, ANQGSEA. Trimming cost V 6 bases and J 2 bases; bases outside gene matches: 11. CDR3 DNA sequence: TGCAGCGTCCTCCCTTATCAGGGGGCAAACACTGAAGCTTTCTTT. Protein sequence: CSVLPYQGANTEAFF.

As to this clone: In the same sample, other DNA sequences code for this CDR3. V and J are TRBV30 and TRBJ1-1; no reliable D call. Trimming stripped 5 bases from V and 1 base from J, with 8 bases between. The CDR3 is 12 amino acids. From germline, CDR1 is GTSNPN and CDR2 SVGIG (reference sequence). CDR3 nucleotide sequence: TGTGCCTGGTCCCCCAGGAACACTGAAGCTTTCTTT. This translates into CAWSPRNTEAFF.

The chain uses TRBV29-1 and TRBJ2-1; TRBD2 matches 8 bases. The CDR3 is 13 amino acids. Germline V gene data show CDR1 as SQVTM and CDR2 as ANQGSEA. CDR3 sequence (DNA): TGCAGTTCCGAAGCGGGGGTGGGTAATGAGCAGTTCTTC. Translating it yields CSSEAGVGNEQFF.

V and J are TRBV5-4 and TRBJ1-1; D might be TRBD1 (6 bases). Deletions cut 4 bases from V and 4 bases from J, with 17 bases between. Germline CDR1 is SGHNT and CDR2 is YYREEE (reference sequence). This CDR3 is 15 amino acids long. The chain's CDR3 is CASSTRTDFSTEAFF. CDR3 nucleotides: TGTGCCAGCAGCACCCGGACAGACTTTAGCACTGAAGCTTTCTTT.

V and J are TRBV4-3 and TRBJ2-2; D not certain. The germline gives CDR1 LGHNA, CDR2 YSLEER. The CDR3 is 14 amino acids. Trimming stripped 0 bases from V and 4 bases from J, with 6 bases between. The CDR3 region has the DNA TGCGCCAGCAGCCAAGAACATATCACCGGGGAGCTGTTTTTT. Protein sequence: CASSQEHITGELFF.

The rearrangement uses TRBV29-1 and TRBJ1-2, with TRBD1 matching over 7 bases. The CDR3 runs to 14 residues. V lost 4 bases, J lost 7 bases, and 12 bases stayed unmatched. CDR1 and CDR2 (germline): SQVTM, ANQGSEA. CDR3 sequence reads: CSVAVPGQKAGYTF. CDR3 in DNA: TGCAGCGTTGCAGTCCCGGGACAGAAGGCTGGCTACACCTTC.

This chain connects TRBV7-2 to TRBJ1-5; a possible D gene is TRBD1 (5 bases). This CDR3 comprises 15 residues. Trimming cost V 6 bases and J 1 base, with 13 bases left between them. Per the germline V gene, CDR1 is SGHTA and CDR2 is FQGNSA. DNA of the CDR3: TGTGCCAGCAGATTGGGTCCAGGGAGCAATCAGCCCCAGCATTTT. Protein sequence: CASRLGPGSNQPQHF.

DNA for the CDR3: TGCGCCAGCAGCTTGCGGCAGGGGGCCTCCTACGAGCAGTACTTC. Protein: CASSLRQGASYEQYF. The rearrangement uses TRBV5-1 and TRBJ2-7; 8 bases agree with TRBD1. This CDR3 contains 15 residues. The J segment lost 0 bases and the V segment lost 1 base, leaving 3 bases of the junction unmatched. The germline gives CDR1 SGHRS, CDR2 YFSETQ. Full variable domain (rest looked up from reference TRBV5-1 and TRBJ2-7): KAGVTQTPRYLIKTRGQQVTLSCSPISGHRSVSWYQQTPGQGLQFLFEYFSETQRNKGNFPGRFSGRQFSNSRSEMNVSTLELGDSALYLCASSLRQGASYEQYFGPGTRLTVT.

This clone came up once. The chain joins TRBV4-2 to TRBJ1-2; 7 nucleotides line up with TRBD1. Germline CDR1 LGHNA, CDR2 YNFKEQ. V was pared by 0 bases and J by 3 bases, with 4 bases of the junction left unmatched. This CDR3 is built from 15 residues. CDR3 sequence: CASSQEAQGDYGYTF. In DNA, the CDR3 is TGTGCCAGCAGCCAAGAAGCTCAGGGGGACTATGGCTACACCTTC.

CDR3 DNA: TGCGCCAGCAGCCCGGATCCTAGCTCCTACAATGAGCAGTTCTTC. It yields the protein CASSPDPSSYNEQFF. This chain connects TRBV5-1 to TRBJ2-1; D unclear. The CDR3 is 15 residues long. V was cut by 4 bases and J by 0 bases, with 11 bases left in between. Germline V lookup: CDR1 SGHRS, CDR2 YFSETQ.

The V gene is TRBV20-1, the J gene TRBJ1-1; D perhaps matches TRBD1 (6 bases). Trimming stripped 6 bases from V and 8 bases from J, with 13 bases between. The CDR3 has 11 residues. The germline gives CDR1 DFQATT, CDR2 SNEGSKA (reference sequence). CDR3 residues: CSARRTAEAFF. In nucleotides, the CDR3 is TGCAGTGCCCGGAGGACAGCCGAAGCTTTCTTT.

In this sample, this clone turned up once. The V call is TRBV19, the J call TRBJ2-3, with D maybe TRBD2 (6 bases). The V gene's germline CDR1 is LNHDA and CDR2 SQIVND (reference sequence). The CDR3 covers 13 residues. Trimming cost V 4 bases and J 8 bases, with 13 bases left between them. The CDR3 is CASSRLEQATQYF. CDR3 DNA sequence: TGTGCCAGTAGTAGACTAGAGCAGGCTACGCAGTATTTT.

This clone has only a few counts. The V call is TRBV9, the J call TRBJ2-2; D gene uncertain. Trimming took 2 bases from V and 8 from J, leaving 7 bases between them. CDR3 size: 12 residues. Germline V gives CDR1 SGDLS, CDR2 YYNGEE. This CDR3 is CASSVLEGELFF. For the CDR3, the DNA is TGTGCCAGCAGCGTGCTTGAGGGGGAGCTGTTTTTT.

CDR3 nucleotide sequence: TGTGCCAGCAGCAACCGCGGGTCCTCCTACGAGCAGTACTTC. Translating it yields CASSNRGSSYEQYF. This chain uses TRBV6-5 with TRBJ2-7; a weak D match, TRBD2 (5 bases). V was shortened by 6 bases and J by 0 bases, with 12 bases between the two germline ends. CDR3 length equals 14 residues. Germline CDR1 is MNHEY and CDR2 is SVGAGI.

A few counts support this clone. The rearrangement joins TRBV4-1 to TRBJ1-5; 8 bases line up with TRBD1. CDR1 MGHRA and CDR2 YSYEKL come from the germline V gene. This CDR3 region has 14 residues. Germline trimming cut 6 bases from V and 7 bases from J; bases unmatched to any gene: 8. CDR3 DNA: TGCGCCAGCAGGGGGACAGGTATCGGGCAGCCCCAGCATTTT. Its protein is CASRGTGIGQPQHF.

This clone was found a few times. This sample also contains other DNA sequences that code for the same CDR3. The chain links TRBV11-2 to TRBJ2-7; possible D gene TRBD1, 5 bases. The CDR3 is 15 residues long. Trimming stripped 3 bases from V and 0 bases from J, with 12 bases between. The germline CDR1 and CDR2 sequences are SGHAT and FQNNGV. The CDR3 is CASSLSPQGSYEQYF. As DNA, the CDR3 is TGTGCCAGCAGCTTGTCCCCCCAGGGCTCCTACGAGCAGTACTTC. Looking up the rest from reference TRBV11-2 and TRBJ2-7 gives the full variable domain: EAGVAQSPRYKIIEKRQSVAFWCNPISGHATLYWYQQILGQGPKLLIQFQNNGVVDDSQLPKDRFSAERLKGVDSTLKIQPAKLEDSAVYLCASSLSPQGSYEQYFGPGTRLTVT.

This clone occurred a few times. In this CDR3 the conserved last residue, phenylalanine or tryptophan, is missing, so a read error is likely. The DNA is left out, because the CDR3 cannot be placed on it with certainty; the CDR3 is given as TCRdb lists it. The rearrangement uses TRBV7-2 and TRBJ2-3; the tabulated D call, TRBD2, remains unverified against the DNA. Germline V gives CDR1 SGHTA, CDR2 FQGNSA. Ends included, the CDR3 has 13 residues. This chain's CDR3 is CASSFEPGLAGVA.

The chain uses TRBV9 and TRBJ2-1; 11 nucleotides align to TRBD2. V trimming: 3 bases; J trimming: 2 bases; junction bases outside the gene matches: 13. CDR1 and CDR2 from the germline V gene are SGDLS and YYNGEE. This CDR3 has 19 residues. The CDR3 DNA is TGTGCCAGCAGCGGACGACTAGCGGGGCCAAACCCCGCCTACAATGAGCAGTTCTTC. Residues: CASSGRLAGPNPAYNEQFF.

The chain links TRBV9 to TRBJ2-7; the D gene is possibly TRBD1 (5 bases). CDR1 is SGDLS, CDR2 YYNGEE, per germline. Trimming pared 1 base from V and 4 bases from J, leaving 12 bases between. The CDR3 has 14 amino acids. This CDR3 reads CASSVMDTVYEQYF. The CDR3 DNA follows: TGTGCCAGCAGCGTAATGGACACCGTATACGAGCAGTACTTC.

The J gene is TRBJ2-5, the V gene TRBV11-1; possible D gene TRBD2, 6 bases. The V end lost 1 base, the J end lost 0 bases, and 9 bases lay between the germline ends. The V gene's germline CDR1 is SGHAT and CDR2 FQDESV (reference sequence). CDR3 length: 15 residues. The CDR3 is CASSLGEADQETQYF. In nucleotides, the CDR3 is TGTGCCAGCAGCTTAGGGGAGGCCGACCAAGAGACCCAGTACTTC.

This clone was seen a few times. Here the CDR3 reads CASSYDSYGYTF. In nucleotides, the CDR3 is TGTGCCAGTAGTTACGACAGCTATGGCTACACCTTC. The chain employs TRBV19 and TRBJ1-2, with a tentative D call TRBD1 (5 bases). Trimming removed 5 bases from V and 4 bases from J, with 8 bases in between. From germline, CDR1 is LNHDA and CDR2 SQIVND (reference sequence). The CDR3 is 12 amino acids. Full variable domain (missing parts from reference TRBV19 and TRBJ1-2): DGGITQSPKYLFRKEGQNVTLSCEQNLNHDAMYWYRQDPGQGLRLIYYSQIVNDFQKGDIAEGYSVSREKKESFPLTVTSAQKNPTAFYLCASSYDSYGYTFGSGTRLTVV.

The chain links TRBV9 to TRBJ2-1; 12 nucleotides agree with TRBD2. The CDR3 is 14 amino acids. V gave up 4 bases and J gave up 8 bases; unmatched junction bases: 4. Per the germline V gene, CDR1 is SGDLS and CDR2 is YYNGEE. The CDR3 sequence is CASSLAGGMYEQFF. The CDR3, as DNA: TGTGCCAGCAGCCTAGCGGGAGGGATGTATGAGCAGTTCTTC.

V and J are TRBV6-1 and TRBJ2-1, with D perhaps matching TRBD1 (5 bases). Trimming cost V 3 bases and J 0 bases, with 9 bases left between them. The CDR3 sequence is 15 residues long. Germline lookup yields CDR1 MNHNS and CDR2 SASEGT. The CDR3 protein is CASSERQHSYNEQFF. The CDR3 nucleotides are TGTGCCAGCAGTGAGCGACAGCACTCCTACAATGAGCAGTTCTTC.

V gene TRBV29-1 combines with J gene TRBJ2-2; 13 bases align to TRBD2. CDR1 SQVTM and CDR2 ANQGSEA come from the germline V gene. V trimming: 3 bases; J trimming: 7 bases; junction bases outside the gene matches: 11. This CDR3 has 17 residues. The CDR3 protein is CSVDRLTSGRASGELFF. The CDR3 nucleotides are TGCAGCGTTGACCGCCTAACTAGCGGGAGGGCCAGCGGGGAGCTGTTTTTT.

The rearrangement uses TRBV5-1 and TRBJ1-2; 7 bases align to TRBD1. The V segment lost 2 bases and the J segment 3 bases; nucleotides outside the gene matches: 4. The V gene's germline CDR1 is SGHRS and CDR2 YFSETQ. The CDR3 is made up of 14 amino acids. CDR3 residues: CASSFHGTDYGYTF. The CDR3 region has the DNA TGCGCCAGCAGCTTCCACGGGACAGACTATGGCTACACCTTC.

This chain connects TRBV10-3 to TRBJ2-3; 8 nucleotides line up with TRBD2. Trimming took 6 bases from V and 5 from J; bases not matched to a gene: 10. Germline V CDR1 and CDR2: ENHRY, SYGVKD. The CDR3 contains 15 residues. DNA of the CDR3: TGTGCCATCAGCTTTCAGCGGGAGAGGAAAGATACGCAGTATTTT. This encodes CAISFQRERKDTQYF.

This clone was recorded only once. The V and J genes are TRBV4-1 and TRBJ2-1; 10 bases fit TRBD1. The CDR3 is 16 residues long. The trim removed 0 bases at V and 4 bases at J, leaving 3 bases unmatched. Germline loops: CDR1 MGHRA, CDR2 YSYEKL. The chain's CDR3 is CASSQEGTGAYNEQFF. Written as DNA, the CDR3 is TGCGCCAGCAGCCAAGAAGGGACAGGGGCGTACAATGAGCAGTTCTTC.